Following are 25 T cell receptor beta chains from one sample sequenced in a study of T-cell reconstitution after alpha-beta-depleted transplantation in children. During its preparation, the TCRbeta library received unique molecular identifiers. Each CDR3 protein gets one entry after TCRdb re-called the PCR reads with MiXCR. The sample contains more than 200,000 distinct CDR3 sequences, approximately 9.9% of which appear only once. Sequenced material: PBMCs from the stem cell graft donor, taken from the stem cell graft. Receptor source: a human donor who donated a stem cell graft to a child with SCID.

This clonotype appeared many times. The V and J genes are TRBV5-1 and TRBJ1-1, with a possible D match to TRBD1 (5 bases). The CDR3 has 15 amino acids. Germline-derived CDR1 and CDR2 are SGHRS and YFSETQ. V shed 4 bases and J shed 0 bases, with 13 bases lying between them. The CDR3 DNA sequence: TGCGCCAGCAGCAGGCAGACAGCCTTGAACACTGAAGCTTTCTTT. Residues: CASSRQTALNTEAFF.

This clonotype was detected ten times or more. The chain is built from TRBV7-7 and TRBJ2-7; D unresolved. Germline V CDR1 and CDR2: SSHAT, FNYEAQ (reference sequence). This CDR3 is 15 amino acids long. V gave up 4 bases and J gave up 3 bases, with 16 bases separating them. The CDR3 loop reads CASSSPHNSFYEQYF. The CDR3 nucleotides read TGTGCCAGCAGCTCCCCCCACAACTCCTTCTACGAGCAGTACTTC.

This clonotype was seen at least ten times. The gene calls are TRBV20-1 and TRBJ2-3, with TRBD2 identical over 9 bases. The junction had 15 bases not matched to a gene; V was cut back by 0 bases and J by 5 bases. There are 18 residues in the CDR3. Germline-derived CDR1 and CDR2 are DFQATT and SNEGSKA (reference sequence). CDR3 loop: CSAREVFGLAGREDTQYF. The DNA for the CDR3 is TGCAGTGCTAGAGAGGTTTTTGGGCTAGCGGGGCGGGAAGATACGCAGTATTTT.

Many counts were recorded for this clonotype. At one of its ends the junction is not consistent with the germline gene, which may arise from a read error. The J gene is TRBJ2-5, the V gene TRBV9; 8 bases agree with TRBD2. The CDR3 totals 13 residues. The germline V gene has CDR1 SGDLS and CDR2 YYNGEE. CDR3 loop: CASSVAGSETQYF. Here the CDR3 DNA reads TGTGCCAGCAGTGTAGCGGGGTCAGAGACCCAGTACTTC.

The sample holds many counts of this clonotype. CDR3 coding DNA: TGTGCCACCAGCAGAGGCTCACACACTGAAGCTTTCTTT. Protein product: CATSRGSHTEAFF. The V call is TRBV15, the J call TRBJ1-1, with no clear D. V gave up 1 base and J gave up 3 bases, with 6 bases separating them. CDR3 length equals 13 residues. Germline V gene sequence: CDR1 LNHNV, CDR2 YYDKDF (reference sequence).

In its sample, this clonotype was seen many times. In DNA form, the CDR3 reads TGCAGTGCCCCGACTACAGGGTCGGCTTTCTTT. Its protein is CSAPTTGSAFF. The rearrangement uses TRBV20-1 and TRBJ1-1; a possible D gene is TRBD1 (6 bases). The CDR3 is made up of 11 amino acids. Germline V gives CDR1 DFQATT, CDR2 SNEGSKA (reference sequence). V shed 6 bases and J shed 11 bases, with 16 bases lying between them.

The sample holds a few counts of this clonotype. The chain links TRBV20-1 to TRBJ2-3; D call uncertain. The CDR3 totals 12 residues. The V and J ends lost 3 bases and 4 bases respectively, with 8 bases between them. CDR1 is DFQATT, CDR2 SNEGSKA, per germline (reference sequence). The CDR3 DNA follows: TGCAGTGCTAGGTCGGCCCCAGATACGCAGTATTTT. Translation: CSARSAPDTQYF.

In its sample, this clonotype was seen many times. V and J are TRBV7-3 and TRBJ2-6; D is uncertain. V was shortened by 3 bases and J by 1 base, with 7 bases between the two germline ends. Germline assignment: CDR1 SGHTA and CDR2 FQGTGA. The CDR3 totals 15 residues. CDR3 sequence: CASSFSGSGANVLTF. The CDR3 DNA reads as TGTGCCAGCAGCTTTTCCGGGTCTGGGGCCAACGTCCTGACTTTC.

This clonotype was seen repeatedly, ten times or more. This chain connects TRBV2 to TRBJ2-2; 10 positions agree with TRBD2. Germline CDR1 SNHLY, CDR2 FYNNEI. V lost 3 bases, J lost 0 bases, and 1 base stayed unmatched. The CDR3 extends over 16 amino acids. Written as DNA, the CDR3 is TGTGCCAGCAGTGACGGGACTAGCGCGAACACCGGGGAGCTGTTTTTT. Its translation: CASSDGTSANTGELFF.

This clonotype has at least ten counts. The chain carries TRBV28 and TRBJ2-7; 7 bases agree with TRBD2. V was pared by 8 bases and J by 0 bases, with 10 bases of the junction left unmatched. CDR3 length: 15 residues. CDR1 and CDR2 (germline): MDHEN, SYDVKM. The CDR3 region is CASSSAGEGSYEQYF. CDR3 sequence (DNA): TGTGCCAGCTCCTCCGCGGGGGAAGGCTCCTACGAGCAGTACTTC.

This clonotype was counted many times. V is TRBV6-5 and J is TRBJ2-7; D is undetermined. From germline, CDR1 is MNHEY and CDR2 SVGAGI. The CDR3 spans 13 residues. V lost 5 bases and J 2 bases, leaving 10 bases between the germline ends. CDR3 loop: CASSRQAPYEQYF. The CDR3 DNA reads TGTGCCAGCAGTCGCCAGGCCCCCTACGAGCAGTACTTC.

This clonotype appeared many times. This chain links TRBV5-1 with TRBJ2-1; a weak D match, TRBD1 (6 bases). V dropped 7 bases and J dropped 6 bases, with 20 bases sitting between them. Germline CDR1 is SGHRS and CDR2 is YFSETQ. The CDR3 is 15 residues long. The CDR3 DNA sequence: TGCGCCAGCGGTCGGCAGGGGACCTCCGGCAATGAGCAGTTCTTC. Translation: CASGRQGTSGNEQFF.

In its sample, this clonotype was seen many times. As DNA, the CDR3 is TGCGCCAGCAGCCCTGACAGGGACACCGGGGAGCTGTTTTTT. It yields the protein CASSPDRDTGELFF. The rearrangement joins TRBV5-1 to TRBJ2-2; 7 bases line up with TRBD1. The CDR3 has 14 amino acids. In germline, CDR1 is SGHRS, CDR2 YFSETQ. The V segment lost 4 bases and the J segment 3 bases; nucleotides outside the gene matches: 3.

This clonotype was observed at least ten times. CDR3 residues: CASSRRGRDTHTGELFF. The CDR3 coding sequence is TGTGCCAGCAGTCGAAGGGGCCGGGACACCCACACCGGGGAGCTGTTTTTT. J is TRBJ2-2 and V is TRBV7-3; TRBD1 is a possible D gene (6 bases). The CDR3 has 17 residues. Trimming took off 6 bases at V and 3 bases at J, with 20 bases between the two ends. Germline loops: CDR1 SGHTA, CDR2 FQGTGA.

This clonotype was recorded many times. V usage is TRBV7-2 and J usage is TRBJ2-1; 8 nucleotides line up with TRBD2. The J segment lost 2 bases and the V segment lost 3 bases, leaving 12 bases of the junction unmatched. The CDR3 has 18 residues. Germline V gene sequence: CDR1 SGHTA, CDR2 FQGNSA. The CDR3 DNA reads as TGTGCCAGCAGCTTCGGGGGGGCTGGATATCACACCTACAATGAGCAGTTCTTC. Protein product: CASSFGGAGYHTYNEQFF.

The table lists this clonotype with many counts. As DNA, the CDR3 is TGTGCCAGCTCTGGCAGGTTAATACGATGGGGATACGAGCAGTACTTC. Its translation: CASSGRLIRWGYEQYF. The chain employs TRBV28 and TRBJ2-7; D gene uncertain. Germline V lookup: CDR1 MDHEN, CDR2 SYDVKM. The length of the CDR3 is 16 residues. The germline V and J ends were trimmed by 8 bases and 4 bases, with 24 bases remaining between them.

This clonotype was detected ten times or more. This chain connects TRBV5-1 to TRBJ2-3; D is unresolved. CDR1 is SGHRS and CDR2 is YFSETQ in the germline V gene. The CDR3 has 15 residues. Between the trimmed V and J ends, which lost 5 bases and 2 bases, there was a span of 15 bases. The CDR3 bases are TGCGCCAGCAGAAACACGCTTAGCCCCACAGATACGCAGTATTTT. This codes for CASRNTLSPTDTQYF.

This clonotype has at least ten counts. This chain links TRBV20-1 with TRBJ1-6, with D maybe TRBD1 (6 bases). The germline V gene encodes CDR1 DFQATT and CDR2 SNEGSKA (reference sequence). V was cut by 3 bases and J by 7 bases, with 13 bases left in between. CDR3 length: 14 amino acids. The CDR3 nucleotides read TGCAGTGCTAGTCCCCGGACAGCGAATTCACCCCTCCACTTT. Translated: CSASPRTANSPLHF.

This clonotype was seen repeatedly, ten times or more. The genes are TRBV10-3 and TRBJ1-1, with TRBD1 matching over 9 bases. The CDR3 covers 15 residues. Trimming at V came to 11 bases and at J to 6 bases, leaving 16 bases not matched to a gene. CDR1 is ENHRY, CDR2 SYGVKD, per germline. CDR3 nucleotides: TGTGCCGTCCGGGACAGGGAGAAAGGAACTGCTGAAGCTTTCTTT. It codes for CAVRDREKGTAEAFF.

This clonotype occurred many times. The CDR3, as DNA: TGTGCCAGCAGTTTCTCGAGCCCACTATTGACCTACGAGCAGTACTTC. Translated: CASSFSSPLLTYEQYF. This sequence joins TRBV27 and TRBJ2-7; D unresolved. This CDR3 region has 16 residues. Germline CDR1 MNHEY, CDR2 SMNVEV (reference sequence). V lost 3 bases to trimming and J lost 2 bases, with 17 bases between them.

This clonotype was counted many times. This rearrangement joins TRBV6-2 or TRBV6-3 to TRBJ1-2, with D uncertain. Trimming stripped 6 bases from V and 3 bases from J, with 8 bases between. Per the germline V gene, CDR1 is MNHEY and CDR2 is SVGEGT. The CDR3 loop spans 12 amino acids. CDR3 in DNA: TGTGCCAGCAGCCGACGGGACTATGGCTACACCTTC. Amino acids: CASSRRDYGYTF.

This clonotype was observed at least ten times. This rearrangement joins TRBV7-9 to TRBJ2-1; 9 positions agree with TRBD1. CDR1 and CDR2 (germline): SEHNR, FQNEAQ (reference sequence). The CDR3 sequence is 16 residues long. V lost 5 bases to trimming and J lost 5 bases; unmatched junction nucleotides: 10. This CDR3 is CASSAVTGGADNEQFF. The DNA of the CDR3 is TGTGCCAGCAGCGCAGTTACAGGGGGCGCGGACAATGAGCAGTTCTTC. The whole variable domain, filled in from reference TRBV7-9 and TRBJ2-1, reads DTGVSQNPRHKITKRGQNVTFRCDPISEHNRLYWYRQTLGQGPEFLTYFQNEAQLEKSRLLSDRFSAERPKGSFSTLEIQRTEQGDSAMYLCASSAVTGGADNEQFFGPGTRLTVL.

V usage is TRBV20-1 and J usage is TRBJ2-1, with D perhaps assigned TRBD1 or TRBD2 (5 bases each). V dropped 8 bases and J dropped 10 bases, with 18 bases sitting between them. The germline V gene encodes CDR1 DFQATT and CDR2 SNEGSKA (reference sequence). The CDR3 covers 12 residues. The CDR3 sequence is CSTPEQWGEQFF. CDR3 DNA: TGCAGTACACCTGAGCAATGGGGGGAGCAGTTCTTC.

The chain combines TRBV20-1 with TRBJ2-3; 7 positions agree with TRBD2. The CDR3 is 14 amino acids. Germline loops: CDR1 DFQATT, CDR2 SNEGSKA (reference sequence). V dropped 7 bases and J dropped 5; count of bases not matched to a gene: 12. The CDR3 loop reads CSVPTSFSRDTQYF. The CDR3 bases are TGCAGTGTACCGACTAGCTTTAGTCGAGATACGCAGTATTTT.

Points on this clonotype: It may be a read error: a sequence one base away is much more abundant. V usage is TRBV29-1 and J usage is TRBJ2-7; TRBD1 is a possible D gene (6 bases). Looked up from germline, CDR1 is SQVTM and CDR2 is ANQGSEA. The V end was cut by 7 bases, the J end by 5 bases, with 12 bases between. This CDR3 contains 11 residues. The CDR3 reads CSAYRDNEQYF. As DNA, the CDR3 is TGCAGCGCTTACAGGGACAACGAGCAGTACTTC.